This passage covers 7 T cell receptor beta chains from one sample sequenced in a study of blood T cell repertoires in COVID-19. Here immunoSEQ multiplex PCR was the method, and the copy in TCRdb shows in-frame clones only, minus some. The profile shows hundreds of thousands of clones, about 83% of them singletons. Sequences were obtained from peripheral blood. These receptors were taken from a woman aged 35 to 49 with active or convalescent COVID-19.

This chain links TRBV2 with TRBJ2-3; 11 nucleotides line up with TRBD2. Germline values: CDR1 SNHLY, CDR2 FYNNEI. V shed 8 bases, J shed 4 bases, and the junction held 11 bases outside the gene matches. CDR3 length equals 16 residues. The CDR3 loop reads CASGGSSGGLADTQYF. CDR3 DNA sequence: TGTGCCAGCGGCGGTTCTAGCGGGGGGTTAGCAGATACGCAGTATTTT.

This clone occurred many times. Other nucleotide sequences from this sample produce the same CDR3. V is TRBV18 and J is TRBJ2-1; 10 positions match TRBD2. CDR1 is KGHSH, CDR2 LQKENI, per germline. The CDR3 is made up of 17 amino acids. Unmatched junction bases numbered 5, after V lost 3 bases and J lost 0 bases. The CDR3 coding sequence is TGTGCCAGCTCACCGTCTAGCGGGAGAGTCTCCTACAATGAGCAGTTCTTC. Translation gives CASSPSSGRVSYNEQFF.

This chain uses TRBV5-1 with TRBJ2-3, with 7 bases fitting TRBD1. The CDR3 is made up of 16 amino acids. V lost 2 bases to trimming and J lost 0 bases; unmatched junction nucleotides: 6. Germline assignment: CDR1 SGHRS and CDR2 YFSETQ. CDR3 sequence (DNA): TGCGCCAGCAGCTTAGGAAGGGACAGAAGCACAGATACGCAGTATTTT. This encodes CASSLGRDRSTDTQYF.

The gene calls are TRBV9 and TRBJ1-6; no clear D gene. The V gene's germline CDR1 is SGDLS and CDR2 YYNGEE. The length of the CDR3 is 14 residues. The V gene lost 3 bases and the J gene lost 5 bases, with 9 bases spanning the gap. Written as DNA, the CDR3 is TGTGCCAGCAGCGGAGAGGCTAATAATTCACCCCTCCACTTT. The encoded protein is CASSGEANNSPLHF.

The chain carries TRBV28 and TRBJ1-1, with 7 bases lining up with TRBD1. This CDR3 is built from 15 residues. Trimming cost V 5 bases and J 4 bases; bases outside gene matches: 10. CDR1 MDHEN and CDR2 SYDVKM come from the germline V gene. The CDR3 sequence: CASSTTGAGGTEAFF. The CDR3, as DNA: TGTGCCAGCAGTACTACAGGGGCGGGTGGCACTGAAGCTTTCTTT.

In its sample, this clone was seen once. This chain uses TRBV27 with TRBJ2-5; no firm D call. Germline loops: CDR1 MNHEY, CDR2 SMNVEV (reference sequence). This CDR3 is built from 14 residues. V was trimmed by 4 bases and J by 5 bases, leaving 14 bases between them. Here the CDR3 reads CASSSNREIETQYF. DNA of the CDR3: TGTGCCAGCAGTTCAAACCGAGAAATCGAGACCCAGTACTTC.

This sequence joins TRBV3-1 (or the pseudogene TRBV3-2) and TRBJ2-1; tentative D call: TRBD1 (6 bases). The CDR3 sequence is 15 residues long. Looked up from germline, CDR1 is LGHDT and CDR2 is YNNKEL (reference sequence). V dropped 0 bases and J dropped 6 bases, with 12 bases sitting between them. The CDR3 bases are TGTGCCAGCAGCCAAGAGGTATACAGGGTCAATGAGCAGTTCTTC. Encoded protein: CASSQEVYRVNEQFF.